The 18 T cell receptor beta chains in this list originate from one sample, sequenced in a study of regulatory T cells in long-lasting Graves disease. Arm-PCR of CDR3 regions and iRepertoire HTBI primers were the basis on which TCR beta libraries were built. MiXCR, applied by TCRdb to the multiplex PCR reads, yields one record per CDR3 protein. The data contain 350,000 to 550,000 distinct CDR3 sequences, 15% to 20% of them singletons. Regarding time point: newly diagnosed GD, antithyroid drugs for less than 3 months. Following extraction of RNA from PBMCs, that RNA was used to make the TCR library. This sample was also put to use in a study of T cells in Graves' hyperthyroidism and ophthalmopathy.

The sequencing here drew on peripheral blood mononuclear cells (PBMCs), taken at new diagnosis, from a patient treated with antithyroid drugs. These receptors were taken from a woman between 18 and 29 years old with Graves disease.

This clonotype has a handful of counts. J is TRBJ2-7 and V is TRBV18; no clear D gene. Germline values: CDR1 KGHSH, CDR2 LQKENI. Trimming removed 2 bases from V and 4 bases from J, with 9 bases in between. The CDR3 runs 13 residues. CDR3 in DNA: TGTGCCAGCTCACCAGGATACGGATACGAGCAGTACTTC. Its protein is CASSPGYGYEQYF.

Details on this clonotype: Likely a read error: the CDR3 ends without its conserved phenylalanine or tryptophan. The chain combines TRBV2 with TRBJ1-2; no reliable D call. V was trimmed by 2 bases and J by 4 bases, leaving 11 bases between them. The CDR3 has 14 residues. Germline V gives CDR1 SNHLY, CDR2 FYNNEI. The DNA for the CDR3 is TGTGCCAGCAGTGAAAAGGGTTACGGCTATGGCTACACCCTC. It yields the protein CASSEKGYGYGYTL.

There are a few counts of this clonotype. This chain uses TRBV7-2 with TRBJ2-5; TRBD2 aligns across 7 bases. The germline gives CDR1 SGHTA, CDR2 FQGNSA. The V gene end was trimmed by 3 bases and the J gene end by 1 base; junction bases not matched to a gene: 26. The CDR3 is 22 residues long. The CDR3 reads CASSLNPYRAGRESGGQETQYF. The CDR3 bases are TGTGCCAGCAGCTTGAACCCCTATCGGGCGGGGCGGGAGTCTGGGGGCCAAGAGACCCAGTACTTC.

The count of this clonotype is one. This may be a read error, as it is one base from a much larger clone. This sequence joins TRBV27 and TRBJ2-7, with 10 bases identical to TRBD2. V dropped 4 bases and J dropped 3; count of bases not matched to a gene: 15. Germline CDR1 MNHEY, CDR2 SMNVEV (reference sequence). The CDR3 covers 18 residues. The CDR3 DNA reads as TGTGCCAGCAGTTCCGGGGTTGTGAGTAGCGGGAGGTTCTACGAGCAGTACTTC. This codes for CASSSGVVSSGRFYEQYF.

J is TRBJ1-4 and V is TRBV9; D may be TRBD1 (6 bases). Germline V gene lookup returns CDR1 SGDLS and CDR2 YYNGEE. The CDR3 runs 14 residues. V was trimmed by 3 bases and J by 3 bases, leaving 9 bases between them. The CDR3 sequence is CASSATGANEKLFF. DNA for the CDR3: TGTGCCAGCAGCGCGACAGGAGCTAATGAAAAACTGTTTTTT.

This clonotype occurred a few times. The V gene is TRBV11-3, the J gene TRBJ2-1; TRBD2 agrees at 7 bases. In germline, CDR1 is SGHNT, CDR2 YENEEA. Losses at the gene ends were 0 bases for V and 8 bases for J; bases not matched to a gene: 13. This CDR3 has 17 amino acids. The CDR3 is CASSLDWREGLKDEQFF. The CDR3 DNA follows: TGTGCCAGCAGCTTAGATTGGAGGGAGGGCCTGAAGGATGAGCAGTTCTTC.

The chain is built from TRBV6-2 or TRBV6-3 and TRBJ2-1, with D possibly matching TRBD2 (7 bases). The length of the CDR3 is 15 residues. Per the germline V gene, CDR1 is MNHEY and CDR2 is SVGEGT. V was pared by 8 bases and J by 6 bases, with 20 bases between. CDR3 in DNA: TGTGCCAGCTTTAGTGAGGCGGGGGCACGCAATGAGCAGTTCTTC. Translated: CASFSEAGARNEQFF.

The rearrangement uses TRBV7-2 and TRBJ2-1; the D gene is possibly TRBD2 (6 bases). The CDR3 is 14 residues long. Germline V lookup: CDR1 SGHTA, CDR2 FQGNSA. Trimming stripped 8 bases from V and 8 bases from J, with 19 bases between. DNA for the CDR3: TGTGCCAGCGAACCGGGAGTGCCTGGCGATGAGCAGTTCTTC. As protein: CASEPGVPGDEQFF.

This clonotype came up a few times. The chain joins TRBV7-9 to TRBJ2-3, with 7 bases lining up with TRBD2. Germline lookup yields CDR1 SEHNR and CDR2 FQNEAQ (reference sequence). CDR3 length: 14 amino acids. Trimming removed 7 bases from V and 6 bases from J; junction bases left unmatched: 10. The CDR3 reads CASTPNSGRDTQYF. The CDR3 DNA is TGTGCCAGCACCCCCAATAGCGGGCGGGATACGCAGTATTTT.

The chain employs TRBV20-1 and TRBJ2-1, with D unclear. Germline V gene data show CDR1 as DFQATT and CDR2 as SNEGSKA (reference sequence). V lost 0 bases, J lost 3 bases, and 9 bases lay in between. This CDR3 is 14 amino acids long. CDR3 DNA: TGCAGTGCTAGAGATCCAGAAGTCTACAATGAGCAGTTCTTC. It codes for CSARDPEVYNEQFF.

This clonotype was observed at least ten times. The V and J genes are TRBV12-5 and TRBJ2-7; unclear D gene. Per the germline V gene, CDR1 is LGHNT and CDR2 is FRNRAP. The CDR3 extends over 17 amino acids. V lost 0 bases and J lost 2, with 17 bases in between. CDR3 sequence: CASGLVPAKRRPYEQYF. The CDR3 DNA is TGTGCTAGTGGTTTGGTACCTGCTAAACGGCGGCCCTACGAGCAGTACTTC.

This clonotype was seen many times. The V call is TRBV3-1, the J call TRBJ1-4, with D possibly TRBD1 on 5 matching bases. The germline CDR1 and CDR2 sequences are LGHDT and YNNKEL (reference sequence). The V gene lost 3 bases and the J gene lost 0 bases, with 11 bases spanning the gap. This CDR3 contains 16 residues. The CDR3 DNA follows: TGTGCCAGCAGCCACCGGACACCCGCAACTAATGAAAAACTGTTTTTT. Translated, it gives CASSHRTPATNEKLFF.

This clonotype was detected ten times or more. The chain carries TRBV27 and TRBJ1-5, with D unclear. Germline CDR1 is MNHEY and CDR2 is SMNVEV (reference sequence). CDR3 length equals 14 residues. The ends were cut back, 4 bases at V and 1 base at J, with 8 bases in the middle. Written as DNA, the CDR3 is TGTGCCAGCAGTTGGACTCAAAGCAATCAGCCCCAGCATTTT. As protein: CASSWTQSNQPQHF.

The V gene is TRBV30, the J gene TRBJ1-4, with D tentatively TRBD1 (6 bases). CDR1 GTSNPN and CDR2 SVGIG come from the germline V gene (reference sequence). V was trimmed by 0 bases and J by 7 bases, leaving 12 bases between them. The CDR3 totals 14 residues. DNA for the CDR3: TGTGCCTGGAGTGTAGGTGGGGGCAGTGAAAAACTGTTTTTT. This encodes CAWSVGGGSEKLFF.

The CDR3 sequence: CSASFGGQETQYF. CDR3 bases: TGCAGTGCTAGTTTTGGGGGCCAAGAGACCCAGTACTTC. The chain is built from TRBV20-1 and TRBJ2-5; D could derive from TRBD1 or TRBD2 (5 bases each). CDR1 and CDR2 from the germline V gene are DFQATT and SNEGSKA (reference sequence). CDR3 size: 13 residues. The V end was cut by 3 bases, the J end by 1 base, with 9 bases between.

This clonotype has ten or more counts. CDR3 loop: CASSESRLAKNIQYF. CDR3 bases: TGTGCCAGCAGTGAATCGCGGCTGGCCAAAAACATTCAGTACTTC. The chain recombines TRBV2 with TRBJ2-4; D unclear. CDR1 is SNHLY and CDR2 is FYNNEI in the germline V gene. CDR3 length: 15 amino acids. The V end was cut by 2 bases, the J end by 1 base, with 9 bases between.

The DNA for the CDR3 is TGCGCCAGCAGCGGACAAGGTTTCTCTGGAAACACCATATATTTT. It yields the protein CASSGQGFSGNTIYF. The rearrangement links TRBV5-1 to TRBJ1-3; possibly TRBD1 for D (5 bases). Germline values: CDR1 SGHRS, CDR2 YFSETQ. The CDR3 loop spans 15 amino acids. Between the trimmed V and J ends, which lost 4 bases and 0 bases, there was a span of 11 bases.

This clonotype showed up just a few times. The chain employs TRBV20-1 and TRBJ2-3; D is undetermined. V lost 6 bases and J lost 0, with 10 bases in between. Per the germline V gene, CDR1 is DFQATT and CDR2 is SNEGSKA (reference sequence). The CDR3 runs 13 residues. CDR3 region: CSAFSQSTDTQYF. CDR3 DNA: TGCAGTGCCTTCAGCCAAAGCACAGATACGCAGTATTTT.